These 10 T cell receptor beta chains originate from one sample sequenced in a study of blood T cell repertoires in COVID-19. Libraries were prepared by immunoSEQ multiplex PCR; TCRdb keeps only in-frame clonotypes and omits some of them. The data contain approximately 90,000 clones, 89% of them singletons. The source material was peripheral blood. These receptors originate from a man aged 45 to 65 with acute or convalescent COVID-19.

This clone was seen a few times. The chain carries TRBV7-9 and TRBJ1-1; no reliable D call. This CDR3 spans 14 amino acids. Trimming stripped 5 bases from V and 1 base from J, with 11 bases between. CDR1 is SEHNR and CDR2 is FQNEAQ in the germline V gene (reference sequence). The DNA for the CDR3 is TGTGCCAGCAGCGGGGAGGGAGGGAACACTGAAGCTTTCTTT. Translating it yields CASSGEGGNTEAFF.

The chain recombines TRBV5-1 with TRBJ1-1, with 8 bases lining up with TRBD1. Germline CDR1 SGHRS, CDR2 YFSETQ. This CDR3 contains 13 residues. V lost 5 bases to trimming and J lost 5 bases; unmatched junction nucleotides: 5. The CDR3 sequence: CASSRDRLTEAFF. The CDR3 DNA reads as TGCGCCAGCAGTCGGGACAGGCTAACTGAAGCTTTCTTT.

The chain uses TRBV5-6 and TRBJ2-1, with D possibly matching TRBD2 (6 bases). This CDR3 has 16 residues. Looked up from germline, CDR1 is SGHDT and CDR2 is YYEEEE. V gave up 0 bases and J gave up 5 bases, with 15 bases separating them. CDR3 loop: CASSLGAGTLNNEQFF. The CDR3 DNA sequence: TGTGCCAGCAGCTTGGGCGCGGGGACCCTAAACAATGAGCAGTTCTTC.

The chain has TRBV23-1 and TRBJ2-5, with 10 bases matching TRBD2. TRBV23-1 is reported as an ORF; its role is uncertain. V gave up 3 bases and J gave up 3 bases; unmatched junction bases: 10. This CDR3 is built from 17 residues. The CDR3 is CASSHHPIAGGKETQYF. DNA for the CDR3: TGCGCCAGCAGTCATCACCCAATAGCGGGGGGTAAAGAGACCCAGTACTTC.

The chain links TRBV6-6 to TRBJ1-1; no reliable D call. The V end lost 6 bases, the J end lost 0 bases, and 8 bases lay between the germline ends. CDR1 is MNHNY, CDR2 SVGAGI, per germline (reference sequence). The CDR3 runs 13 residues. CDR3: CASSPRMNTEAFF. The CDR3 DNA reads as TGTGCCAGCAGCCCCAGGATGAACACTGAAGCTTTCTTT.

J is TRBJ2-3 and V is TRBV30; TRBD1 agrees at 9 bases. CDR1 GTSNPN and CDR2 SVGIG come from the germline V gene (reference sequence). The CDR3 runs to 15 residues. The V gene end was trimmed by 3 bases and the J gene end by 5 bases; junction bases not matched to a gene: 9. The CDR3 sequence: CAWRGGGQGRDTQYF. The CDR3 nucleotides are TGTGCCTGGAGAGGGGGGGGACAGGGTCGAGATACGCAGTATTTT. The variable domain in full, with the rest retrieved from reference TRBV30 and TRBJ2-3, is SQTIHQWPATLVQPVGSPLSLECTVEGTSNPNLYWYRQAAGRGLQLLFYSVGIGQISSEVPQNLSASRPQDRQFILSSKKLLLSDSGFYLCAWRGGGQGRDTQYFGPGTRLTVL.

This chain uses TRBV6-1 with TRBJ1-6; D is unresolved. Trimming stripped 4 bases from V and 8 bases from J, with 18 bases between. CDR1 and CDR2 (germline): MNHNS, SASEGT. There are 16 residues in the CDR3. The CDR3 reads CASSGLRGGSDSPLHF. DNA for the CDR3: TGTGCCAGCAGTGGACTTCGCGGAGGGTCAGATTCACCCCTCCACTTT.

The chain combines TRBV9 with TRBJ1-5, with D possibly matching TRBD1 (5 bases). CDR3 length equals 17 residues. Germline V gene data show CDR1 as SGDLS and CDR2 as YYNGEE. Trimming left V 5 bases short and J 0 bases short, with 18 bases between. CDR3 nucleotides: TGTGCCAGCAGAGATAGGACACGGTCCTATAGCAATCAGCCCCAGCATTTT. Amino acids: CASRDRTRSYSNQPQHF.

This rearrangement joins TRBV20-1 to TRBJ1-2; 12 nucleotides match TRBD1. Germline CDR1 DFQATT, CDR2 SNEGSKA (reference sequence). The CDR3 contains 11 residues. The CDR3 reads CSGTGGQGYTF. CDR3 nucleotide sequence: TGCAGCGGGACAGGGGGCCAGGGCTACACCTTC.

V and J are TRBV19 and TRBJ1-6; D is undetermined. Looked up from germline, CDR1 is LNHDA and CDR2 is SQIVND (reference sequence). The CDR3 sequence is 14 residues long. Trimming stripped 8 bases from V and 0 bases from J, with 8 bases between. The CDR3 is CASSTTSYNSPLHF. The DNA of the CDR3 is TGTGCCAGTTCGACTACCTCCTATAATTCACCCCTCCACTTT.